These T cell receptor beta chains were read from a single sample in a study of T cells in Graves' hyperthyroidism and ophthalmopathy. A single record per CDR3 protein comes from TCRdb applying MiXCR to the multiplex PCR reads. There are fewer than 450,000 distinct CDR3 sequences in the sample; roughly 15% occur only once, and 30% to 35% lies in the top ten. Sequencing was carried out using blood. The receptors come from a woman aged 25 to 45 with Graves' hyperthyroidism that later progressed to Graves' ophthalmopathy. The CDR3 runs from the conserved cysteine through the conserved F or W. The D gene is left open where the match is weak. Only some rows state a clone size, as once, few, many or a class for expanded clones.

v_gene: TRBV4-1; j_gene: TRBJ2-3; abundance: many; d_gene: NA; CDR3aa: CASSPWGGDTQYF; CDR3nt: TGCGCCAGCAGCCCATGGGGGGGCGATACGCAGTATTTT
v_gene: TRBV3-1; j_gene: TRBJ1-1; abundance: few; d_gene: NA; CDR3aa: CASSRQVGGTEAFF; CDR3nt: TGTGCCAGCAGCAGACAGGTAGGCGGCACTGAAGCTTTCTTT
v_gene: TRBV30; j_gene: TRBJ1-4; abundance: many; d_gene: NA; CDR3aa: CAWSSGAFEKLFF; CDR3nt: TGTGCCTGGAGTTCCGGGGCATTCGAAAAACTGTTTTTT
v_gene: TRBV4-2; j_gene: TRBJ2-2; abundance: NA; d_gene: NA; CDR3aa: CASSQDLLVAGELFF; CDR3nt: TGTGCCAGCAGCCAAGATCTACTAGTCGCCGGGGAGCTGTTTTTT
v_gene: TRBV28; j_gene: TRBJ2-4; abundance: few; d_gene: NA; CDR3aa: CASSLYRGFAKNIQYF; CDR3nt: TGTGCCAGCAGTTTGTATCGGGGGTTTGCCAAAAACATTCAGTACTTC
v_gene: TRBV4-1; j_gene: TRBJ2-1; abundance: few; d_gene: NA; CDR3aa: CASSQDPLTIPFF; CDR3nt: TGCGCCAGCAGCCAAGATCCCCTCACGATTCCGTTCTTC
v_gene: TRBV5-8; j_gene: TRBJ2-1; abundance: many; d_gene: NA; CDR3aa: CASSLELINEQFF; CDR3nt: TGTGCCAGCAGCTTGGAACTGATCAATGAGCAGTTCTTC
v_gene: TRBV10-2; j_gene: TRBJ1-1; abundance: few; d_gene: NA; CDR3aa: CASSESGQRNTEAFF; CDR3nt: TGCGCCAGCAGTGAGTCTGGGCAGCGGAACACTGAAGCTTTCTTT
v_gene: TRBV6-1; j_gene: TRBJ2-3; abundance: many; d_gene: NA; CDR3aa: CASSLDRSTDTQYF; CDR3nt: TGTGCCAGCAGTCTCGACAGAAGCACAGATACGCAGTATTTT
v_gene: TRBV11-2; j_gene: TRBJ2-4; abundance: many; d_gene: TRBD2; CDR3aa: CASSLGGTSGRVAKNIQYF; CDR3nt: TGTGCCAGCAGCTTAGGCGGGACTAGCGGGAGGGTGGCCAAAAACATTCAGTACTTC
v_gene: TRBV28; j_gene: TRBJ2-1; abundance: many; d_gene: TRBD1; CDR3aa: CASSSSGTGGSGEQFF; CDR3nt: TGTGCCAGCAGTTCTTCCGGGACAGGGGGCTCCGGTGAGCAGTTCTTC
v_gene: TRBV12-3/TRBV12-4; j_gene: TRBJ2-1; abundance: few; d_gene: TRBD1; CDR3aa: CASSKGTVITQFF; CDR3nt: TGTGCCAGCAGTAAAGGGACAGTAATTACGCAGTTCTTC
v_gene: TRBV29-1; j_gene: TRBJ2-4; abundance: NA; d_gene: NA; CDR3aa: CSVAGTSKNIQYF; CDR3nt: TGCAGCGTTGCTGGGACGTCCAAAAACATTCAGTACTTC
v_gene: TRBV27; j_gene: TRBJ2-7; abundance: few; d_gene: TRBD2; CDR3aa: CASSYFGGASYEQYF; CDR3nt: TGTGCCAGCAGTTACTTCGGGGGGGCCTCCTACGAGCAGTACTTC
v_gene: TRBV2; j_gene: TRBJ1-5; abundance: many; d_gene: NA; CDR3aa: CASRSTRESNQPQHF; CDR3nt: TGTGCCAGCAGATCTACAAGGGAGAGCAATCAGCCCCAGCATTTT
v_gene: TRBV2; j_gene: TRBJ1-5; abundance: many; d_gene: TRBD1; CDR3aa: CASSVDSGGGQPQHF; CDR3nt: TGTGCCAGCAGCGTCGATTCAGGGGGCGGTCAGCCCCAGCATTTT
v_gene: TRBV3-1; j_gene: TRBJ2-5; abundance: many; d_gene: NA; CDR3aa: CASSQVKTGQETQYF; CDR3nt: TGTGCCAGCAGCCAAGTCAAGACAGGCCAAGAGACCCAGTACTTC
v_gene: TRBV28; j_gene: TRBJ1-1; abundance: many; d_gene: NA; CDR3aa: CASSTQTRLNTEAFF; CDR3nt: TGTGCCAGCAGTACCCAGACTCGGTTGAACACTGAAGCTTTCTTT
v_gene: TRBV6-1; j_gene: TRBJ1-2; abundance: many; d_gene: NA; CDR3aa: CASSFPQVRNTNYGYTF; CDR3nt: TGTGCCAGCAGTTTTCCCCAGGTCAGGAACACTAACTATGGCTACACCTTC
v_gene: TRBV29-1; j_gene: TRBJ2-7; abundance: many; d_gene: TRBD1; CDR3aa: CSVTTDRGVYEQYF; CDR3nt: TGCAGCGTGACTACGGACAGGGGGGTCTACGAGCAGTACTTC
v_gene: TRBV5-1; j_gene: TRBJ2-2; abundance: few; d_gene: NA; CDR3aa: CASSLVTASGELFF; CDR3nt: TGCGCCAGCAGCTTGGTCACCGCCAGCGGGGAGCTGTTTTTT
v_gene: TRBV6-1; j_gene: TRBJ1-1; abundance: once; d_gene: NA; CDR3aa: CASSERAGEAFF; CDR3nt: TGTGCCAGCAGTGAGAGGGCGGGTGAAGCTTTCTTT
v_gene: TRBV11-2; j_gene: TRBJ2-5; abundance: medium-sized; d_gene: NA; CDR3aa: CASSLRPGAEETQYF; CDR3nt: TGTGCCAGCAGCCTTCGGCCGGGGGCTGAAGAGACCCAGTACTTC
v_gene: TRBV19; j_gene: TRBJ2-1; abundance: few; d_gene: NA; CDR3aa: CASSIKAGAYNEQFF; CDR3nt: TGTGCCAGTAGTATAAAGGCGGGGGCATACAATGAGCAGTTCTTC
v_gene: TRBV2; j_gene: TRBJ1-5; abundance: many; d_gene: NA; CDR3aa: CASSGIPFNSNQPQHF; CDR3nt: TGTGCCAGCTCTGGAATTCCGTTCAATAGCAATCAGCCCCAGCATTTT
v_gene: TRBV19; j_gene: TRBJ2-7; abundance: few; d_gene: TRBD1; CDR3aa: CASSTRDRGRLYEQYF; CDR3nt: TGTGCCAGTAGTACCCGTGACAGGGGGCGGCTCTACGAGCAGTACTTC
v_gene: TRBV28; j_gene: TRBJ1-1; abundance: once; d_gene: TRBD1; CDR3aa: CASRLGDRDTEAFF; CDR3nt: TGTGCCAGCAGATTGGGGGACAGGGACACTGAAGCTTTCTTT
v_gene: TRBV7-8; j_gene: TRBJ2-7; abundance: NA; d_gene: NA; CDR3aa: CASSLAQSSDGTYEQYF; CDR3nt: TGTGCCAGCAGCTTAGCGCAGTCTTCGGACGGGACCTACGAGCAGTACTTC
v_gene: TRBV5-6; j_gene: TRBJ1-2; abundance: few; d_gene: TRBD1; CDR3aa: CASNDRGHGYTF; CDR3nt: TGTGCCAGCAATGACAGGGGTCATGGCTACACCTTC
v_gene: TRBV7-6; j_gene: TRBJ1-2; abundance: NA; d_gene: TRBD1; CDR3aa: CASSSLTGGNYGYTF; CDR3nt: TGTGCCAGCAGCTCCTTGACAGGGGGCAACTATGGCTACACCTTC
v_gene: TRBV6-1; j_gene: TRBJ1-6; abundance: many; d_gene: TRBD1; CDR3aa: CASSEAVRFGTGAHSPLHF; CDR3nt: TGTGCCAGCAGTGAAGCGGTTAGATTCGGGACAGGGGCCCATTCACCCCTCCACTTT
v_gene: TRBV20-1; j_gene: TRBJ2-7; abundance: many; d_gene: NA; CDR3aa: CSARLGGLVYEQYF; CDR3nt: TGCAGTGCTAGATTGGGGGGCTTGGTATACGAGCAGTACTTC
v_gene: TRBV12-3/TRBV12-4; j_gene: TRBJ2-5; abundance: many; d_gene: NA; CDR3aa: CASSLGSGTQYF; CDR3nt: TGTGCCAGCAGTTTAGGCAGCGGGACCCAGTACTTC
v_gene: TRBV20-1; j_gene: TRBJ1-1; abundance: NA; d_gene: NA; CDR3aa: CSAASPDSYTEAFF; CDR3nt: TGCAGTGCGGCATCCCCGGACAGCTACACTGAAGCTTTCTTT
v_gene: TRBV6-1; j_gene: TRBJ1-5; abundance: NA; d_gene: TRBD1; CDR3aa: CASSTTGEGKPQHF; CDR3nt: TGTGCCAGCAGCACCACAGGGGAGGGGAAGCCCCAGCATTTT
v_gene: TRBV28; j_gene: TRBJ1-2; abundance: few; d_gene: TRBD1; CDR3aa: CASRQQGLANYGYTF; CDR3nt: TGTGCCAGCAGGCAACAGGGGTTGGCTAACTATGGCTACACCTTC
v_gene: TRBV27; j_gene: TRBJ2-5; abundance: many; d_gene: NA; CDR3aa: CASSSSEVRFGSETQYF; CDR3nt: TGTGCCAGCAGTTCGTCCGAGGTTAGGTTTGGTTCGGAGACCCAGTACTTC
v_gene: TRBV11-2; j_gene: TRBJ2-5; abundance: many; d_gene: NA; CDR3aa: CASSLNKGRGTQYF; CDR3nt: TGTGCCAGCAGCCTAAACAAGGGGCGCGGGACCCAGTACTTC
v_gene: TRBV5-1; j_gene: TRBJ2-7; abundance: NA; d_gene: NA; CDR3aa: CASSLAATRSYEQYF; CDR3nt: TGCGCCAGCAGCTTGGCGGCGACCCGCTCCTACGAGCAGTACTTC